This passage covers 2 T cell receptor beta chains from one sample sequenced in a study of Graves' ophthalmopathy and Graves' hyperthyroidism (dated 2018 in TCRdb). Sequencing instrument: Illumina HiSeq 2000. For repertoire sequencing, the TCR beta CDR3 regions were amplified from RNA transcripts. HTBI primers and the Qiagen OneStep RT-PCR kit were used in a first-round RT-PCR, which was followed by a second-round multiplex PCR, size selection and purification. Through fastp at Q25 and MiXCR, TCRdb rebuilt clones from the public reads, retaining in-frame beta chains. Rows matching on CDR3 protein sequence are summarized as one entry with the most common DNA and genes. Here the sample has 500,000 to 800,000 distinct CDR3 sequences; about 41% occur a single time. The top ten clones comprise over 2.5% of the sample. The sample taken for sequencing was peripheral blood. These receptor sequences come from an adult man with Graves' ophthalmopathy.

The V gene is TRBV7-2, the J gene TRBJ2-3; 13 nucleotides line up with TRBD2. The germline V gene encodes CDR1 SGHTA and CDR2 FQGNSA. Germline trimming cut 1 base from V and 8 bases from J; bases unmatched to any gene: 6. This CDR3 has 16 residues. The CDR3 sequence: CASSLELAGGLGTQYF. For the CDR3, the DNA is TGTGCCAGCAGCTTAGAACTAGCGGGGGGGCTCGGTACGCAGTATTTT. Full variable domain (remainder filled in from reference TRBV7-2 and TRBJ2-3): GAGVSQSPSNKVTEKGKDVELRCDPISGHTALYWYRQSLGQGLEFLIYFQGNSAPDKSGLPSDRFSAERTGGSVSTLTIQRTQQEDSAVYLCASSLELAGGLGTQYFGPGTRLTVL.

This clonotype appeared a few times. At one end, the junction sequence differs from germline, possibly due to a read error. The CDR3 DNA reads TGTGCCAGCAGCCAAGTGGGACGGGACAGGCCTGGGAACACCATATATTTT. This encodes CASSQVGRDRPGNTIYF. This sequence joins TRBV7-8 and TRBJ1-3, with 8 positions matching TRBD1. This CDR3 region has 17 residues. Per the germline V gene, CDR1 is SGHVS and CDR2 is FQNEAQ. Looking up the rest from reference TRBV7-8 and TRBJ1-3 gives the full variable domain: GAGVSQSPRYKVAKRGQDVALRCDPISGHVSLFWYQQALGQGPEFLTYFQNEAQLDKSGLPSDRFFAERPEGSVSTLKIQRTQQEDSAVYLCASSQVGRDRPGNTIYFGEGSWLTVV.